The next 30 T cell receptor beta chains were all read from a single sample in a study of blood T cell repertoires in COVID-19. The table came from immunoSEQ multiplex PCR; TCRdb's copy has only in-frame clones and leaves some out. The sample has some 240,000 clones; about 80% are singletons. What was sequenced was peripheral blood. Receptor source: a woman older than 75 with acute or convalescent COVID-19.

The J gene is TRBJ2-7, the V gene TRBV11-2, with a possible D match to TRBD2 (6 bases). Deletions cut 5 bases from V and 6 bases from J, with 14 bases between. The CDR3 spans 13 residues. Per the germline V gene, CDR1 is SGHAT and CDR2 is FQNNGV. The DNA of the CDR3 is TGTGCCAGCAGCCCCCGGACTATCGCCGAGCAGTACTTC. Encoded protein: CASSPRTIAEQYF. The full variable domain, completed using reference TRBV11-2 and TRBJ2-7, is EAGVAQSPRYKIIEKRQSVAFWCNPISGHATLYWYQQILGQGPKLLIQFQNNGVVDDSQLPKDRFSAERLKGVDSTLKIQPAKLEDSAVYLCASSPRTIAEQYFGPGTRLTVT.

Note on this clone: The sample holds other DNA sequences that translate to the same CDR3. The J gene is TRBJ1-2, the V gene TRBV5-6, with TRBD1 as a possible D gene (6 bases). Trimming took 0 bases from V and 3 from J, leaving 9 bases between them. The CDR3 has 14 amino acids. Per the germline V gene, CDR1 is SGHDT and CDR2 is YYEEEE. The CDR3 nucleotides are TGTGCCAGCAGCTTGGTAGGACAGCACTATGGCTACACCTTC. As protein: CASSLVGQHYGYTF.

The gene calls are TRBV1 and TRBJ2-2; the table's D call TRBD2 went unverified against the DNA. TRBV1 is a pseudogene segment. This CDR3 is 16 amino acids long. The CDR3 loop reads CTSSQEREGLTGELFF. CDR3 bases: TGCACCAGCAGCCAAGAGAGAGAAGGACTCACCGGGGAGCTGTTTTTT.

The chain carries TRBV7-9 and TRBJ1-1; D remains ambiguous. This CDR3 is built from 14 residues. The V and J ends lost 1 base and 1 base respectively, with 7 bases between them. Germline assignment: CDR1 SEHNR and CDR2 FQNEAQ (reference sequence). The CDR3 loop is CASSLERRNTEAFF. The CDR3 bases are TGTGCCAGCAGCTTAGAGAGGCGGAACACTGAAGCTTTCTTT.

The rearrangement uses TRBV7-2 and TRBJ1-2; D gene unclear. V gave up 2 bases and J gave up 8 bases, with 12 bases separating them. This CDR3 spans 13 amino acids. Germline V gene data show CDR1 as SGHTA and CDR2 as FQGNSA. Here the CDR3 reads CASSLQSLYGYTF. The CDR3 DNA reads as TGTGCCAGCAGCTTACAGTCGCTTTACGGCTACACCTTC.

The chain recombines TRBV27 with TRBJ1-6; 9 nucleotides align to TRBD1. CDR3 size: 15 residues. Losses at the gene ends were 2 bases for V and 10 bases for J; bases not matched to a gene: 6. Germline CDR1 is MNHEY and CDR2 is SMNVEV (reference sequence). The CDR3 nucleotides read TGTGCCAGCAGTTTAGGGGGACAGGGAGTATCACCCCTCCACTTT. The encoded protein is CASSLGGQGVSPLHF.

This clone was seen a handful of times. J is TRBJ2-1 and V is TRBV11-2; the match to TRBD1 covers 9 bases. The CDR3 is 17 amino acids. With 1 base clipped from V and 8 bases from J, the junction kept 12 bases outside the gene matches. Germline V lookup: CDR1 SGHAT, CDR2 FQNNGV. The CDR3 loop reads CASSLGPGTGFRDEQFF. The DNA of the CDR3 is TGTGCCAGCAGCTTAGGCCCCGGGACAGGGTTTCGGGATGAGCAGTTCTTC.

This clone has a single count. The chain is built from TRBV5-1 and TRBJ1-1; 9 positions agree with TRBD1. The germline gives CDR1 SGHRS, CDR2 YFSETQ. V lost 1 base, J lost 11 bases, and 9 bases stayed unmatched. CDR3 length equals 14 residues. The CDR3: CASSLIGQGTEAFF. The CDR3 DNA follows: TGCGCCAGCAGCTTGATCGGACAGGGGACGGAGGCTTTCTTT.

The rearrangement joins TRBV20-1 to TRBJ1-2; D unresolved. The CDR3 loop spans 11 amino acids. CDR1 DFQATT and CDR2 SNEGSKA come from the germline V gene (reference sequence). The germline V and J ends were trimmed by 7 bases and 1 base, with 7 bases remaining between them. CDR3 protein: CSGTLNYGYTF. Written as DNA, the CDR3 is TGCAGTGGTACTCTTAACTATGGCTACACCTTC.

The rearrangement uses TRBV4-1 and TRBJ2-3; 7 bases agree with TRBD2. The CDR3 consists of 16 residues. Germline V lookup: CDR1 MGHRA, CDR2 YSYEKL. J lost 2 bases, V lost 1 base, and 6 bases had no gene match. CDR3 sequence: CASSQGGAGLTDTQYF. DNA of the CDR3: TGCGCCAGCAGCCAAGGGGGAGCGGGGCTCACAGATACGCAGTATTTT.

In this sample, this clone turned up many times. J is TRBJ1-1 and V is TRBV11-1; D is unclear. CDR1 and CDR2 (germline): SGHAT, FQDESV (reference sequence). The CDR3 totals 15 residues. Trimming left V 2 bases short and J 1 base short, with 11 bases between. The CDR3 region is CASSLNRDTNTEAFF. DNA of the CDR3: TGTGCCAGCAGCTTAAATCGGGATACGAACACTGAAGCTTTCTTT.

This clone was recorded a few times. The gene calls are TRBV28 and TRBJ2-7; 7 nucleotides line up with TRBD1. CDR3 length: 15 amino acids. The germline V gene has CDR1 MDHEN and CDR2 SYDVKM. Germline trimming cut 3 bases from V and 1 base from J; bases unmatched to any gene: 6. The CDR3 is CASSFGQVGSYEQYF. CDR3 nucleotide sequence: TGTGCCAGCAGTTTCGGACAGGTCGGGTCCTACGAGCAGTACTTC.

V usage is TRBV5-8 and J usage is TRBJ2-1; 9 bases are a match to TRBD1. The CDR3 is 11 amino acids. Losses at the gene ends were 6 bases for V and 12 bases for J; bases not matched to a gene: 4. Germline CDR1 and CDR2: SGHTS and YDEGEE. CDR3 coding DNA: TGTGCCAGCAACCGACAGGGGGTGCAGTTCTTC. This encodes CASNRQGVQFF.

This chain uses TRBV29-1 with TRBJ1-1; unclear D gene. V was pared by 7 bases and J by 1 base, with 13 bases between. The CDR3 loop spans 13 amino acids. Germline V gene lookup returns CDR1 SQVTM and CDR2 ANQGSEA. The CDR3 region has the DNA TGCAGCGCCAAACAGCTCTCGAACACTGAAGCTTTCTTT. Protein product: CSAKQLSNTEAFF.

The CDR3 DNA reads TGTGCCAGTACTACACAGGGGCTGTCCTACGAGCAGTACTTC. Translating gives CASTTQGLSYEQYF. This rearrangement joins TRBV2 to TRBJ2-7; 7 nucleotides align to TRBD1. This CDR3 has 14 residues. Germline CDR1 SNHLY, CDR2 FYNNEI. Losses at the gene ends were 9 bases for V and 1 base for J; bases not matched to a gene: 9.

The CDR3 loop reads CASSYSRSSYEQYF. CDR3 DNA: TGTGCCAGCAGTTACTCCCGGAGCTCCTACGAGCAGTACTTC. The V gene is TRBV6-6, the J gene TRBJ2-7; D unresolved. The CDR3 is 14 amino acids. Germline V gene data show CDR1 as MNHNY and CDR2 as SVGAGI (reference sequence). The germline V and J ends were trimmed by 0 bases and 0 bases, with 6 bases remaining between them.

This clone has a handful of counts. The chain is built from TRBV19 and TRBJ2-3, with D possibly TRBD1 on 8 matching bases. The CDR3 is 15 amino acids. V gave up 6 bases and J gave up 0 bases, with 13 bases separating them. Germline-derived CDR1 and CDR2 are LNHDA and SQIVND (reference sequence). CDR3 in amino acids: CASRNRGGSTDTQYF. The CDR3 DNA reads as TGTGCCAGTAGGAACAGGGGGGGTAGCACAGATACGCAGTATTTT.

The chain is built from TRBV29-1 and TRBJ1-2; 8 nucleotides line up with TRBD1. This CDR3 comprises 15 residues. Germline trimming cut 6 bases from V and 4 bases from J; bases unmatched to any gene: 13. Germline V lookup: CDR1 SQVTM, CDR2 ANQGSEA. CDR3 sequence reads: CSVGKGQESFYGYTF. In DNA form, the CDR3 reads TGCAGCGTCGGAAAGGGACAGGAGTCCTTCTATGGCTACACCTTC.

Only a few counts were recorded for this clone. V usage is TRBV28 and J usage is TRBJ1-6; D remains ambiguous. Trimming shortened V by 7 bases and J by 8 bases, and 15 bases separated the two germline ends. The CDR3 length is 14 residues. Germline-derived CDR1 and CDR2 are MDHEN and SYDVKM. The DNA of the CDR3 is TGTGCCAGCATACCCTCTGGCGGGTATTCACCCCTCCACTTT. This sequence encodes CASIPSGGYSPLHF.

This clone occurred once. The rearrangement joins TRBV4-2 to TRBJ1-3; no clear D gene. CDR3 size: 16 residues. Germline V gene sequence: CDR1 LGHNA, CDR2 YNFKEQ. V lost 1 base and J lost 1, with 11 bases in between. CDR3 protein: CASSQVPGSSGNTIYF. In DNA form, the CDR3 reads TGTGCCAGCAGCCAAGTGCCAGGCTCTTCTGGAAACACCATATATTTT.

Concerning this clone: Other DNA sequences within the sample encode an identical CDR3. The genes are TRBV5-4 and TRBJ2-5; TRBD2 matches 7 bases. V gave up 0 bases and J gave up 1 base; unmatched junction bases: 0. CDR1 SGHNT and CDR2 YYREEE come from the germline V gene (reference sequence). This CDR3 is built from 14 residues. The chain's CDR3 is CASSLAGGQETQYF. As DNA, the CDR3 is TGTGCCAGCAGCTTGGCGGGGGGCCAAGAGACCCAGTACTTC.

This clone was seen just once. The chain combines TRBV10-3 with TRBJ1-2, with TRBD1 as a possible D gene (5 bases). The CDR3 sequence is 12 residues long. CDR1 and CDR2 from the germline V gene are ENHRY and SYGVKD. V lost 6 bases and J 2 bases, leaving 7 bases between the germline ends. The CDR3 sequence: CAISSGNYGYTF. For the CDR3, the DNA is TGTGCCATCAGCTCAGGGAACTATGGCTACACCTTC.

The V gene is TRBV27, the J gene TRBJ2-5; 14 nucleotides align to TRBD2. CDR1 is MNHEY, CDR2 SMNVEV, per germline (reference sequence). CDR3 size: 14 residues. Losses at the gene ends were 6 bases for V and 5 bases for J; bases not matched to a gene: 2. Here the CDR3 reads CASRRTSGGETQYF. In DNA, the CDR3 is TGTGCCAGCAGGCGGACTAGCGGGGGGGAGACCCAGTACTTC.

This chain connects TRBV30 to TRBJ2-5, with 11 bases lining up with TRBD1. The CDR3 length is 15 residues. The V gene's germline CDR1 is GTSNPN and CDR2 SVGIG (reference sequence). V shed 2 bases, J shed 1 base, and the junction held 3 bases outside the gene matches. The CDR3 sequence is CAWSRDRGTQETQYF. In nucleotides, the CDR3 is TGTGCCTGGAGTAGGGACAGGGGGACCCAAGAGACCCAGTACTTC.

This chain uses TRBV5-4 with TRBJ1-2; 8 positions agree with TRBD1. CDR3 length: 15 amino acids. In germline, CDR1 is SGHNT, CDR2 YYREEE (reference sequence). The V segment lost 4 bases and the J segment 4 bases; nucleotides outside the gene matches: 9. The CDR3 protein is CASSPNRGEGYGYTF. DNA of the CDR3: TGTGCCAGCAGCCCAAACAGGGGGGAGGGCTATGGCTACACCTTC. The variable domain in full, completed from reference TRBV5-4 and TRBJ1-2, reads ETGVTQSPTHLIKTRGQQVTLRCSSQSGHNTVSWYQQALGQGPQFIFQYYREEENGRGNFPPRFSGLQFPNYSSELNVNALELDDSALYLCASSPNRGEGYGYTFGSGTRLTVV.

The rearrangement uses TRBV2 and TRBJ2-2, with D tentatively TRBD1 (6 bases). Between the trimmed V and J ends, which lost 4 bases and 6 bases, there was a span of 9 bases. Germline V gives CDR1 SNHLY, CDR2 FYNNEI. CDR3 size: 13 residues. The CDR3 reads CASSVDSPGELFF. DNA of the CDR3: TGTGCCAGCAGTGTGGACAGCCCCGGGGAGCTGTTTTTT.

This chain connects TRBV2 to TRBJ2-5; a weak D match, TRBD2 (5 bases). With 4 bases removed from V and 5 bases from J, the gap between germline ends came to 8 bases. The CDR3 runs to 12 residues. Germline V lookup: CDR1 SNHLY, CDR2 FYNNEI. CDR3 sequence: CASSVRRETQYF. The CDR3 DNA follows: TGTGCCAGCAGTGTGAGGAGGGAGACCCAGTACTTC.

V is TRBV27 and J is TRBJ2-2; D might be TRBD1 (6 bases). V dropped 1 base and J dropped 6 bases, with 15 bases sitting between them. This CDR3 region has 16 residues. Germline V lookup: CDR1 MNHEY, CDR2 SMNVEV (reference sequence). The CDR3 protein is CASSLYRDTKPGELFF. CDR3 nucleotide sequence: TGTGCCAGCAGTTTATACCGGGACACCAAACCCGGGGAGCTGTTTTTT.

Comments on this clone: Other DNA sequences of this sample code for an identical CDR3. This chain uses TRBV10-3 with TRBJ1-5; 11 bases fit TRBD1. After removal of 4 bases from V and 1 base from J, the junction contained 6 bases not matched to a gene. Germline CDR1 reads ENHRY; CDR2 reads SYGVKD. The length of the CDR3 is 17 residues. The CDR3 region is CAISAGTGGSSNQPQHF. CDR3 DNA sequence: TGTGCCATCAGTGCCGGGACAGGGGGGTCAAGCAATCAGCCCCAGCATTTT.

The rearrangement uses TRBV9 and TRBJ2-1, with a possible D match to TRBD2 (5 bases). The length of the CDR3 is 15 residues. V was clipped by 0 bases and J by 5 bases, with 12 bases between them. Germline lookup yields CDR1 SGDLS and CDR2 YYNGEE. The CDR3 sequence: CASSVGGLQNNEQFF. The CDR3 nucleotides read TGTGCCAGCAGCGTAGGCGGGTTACAGAACAATGAGCAGTTCTTC.